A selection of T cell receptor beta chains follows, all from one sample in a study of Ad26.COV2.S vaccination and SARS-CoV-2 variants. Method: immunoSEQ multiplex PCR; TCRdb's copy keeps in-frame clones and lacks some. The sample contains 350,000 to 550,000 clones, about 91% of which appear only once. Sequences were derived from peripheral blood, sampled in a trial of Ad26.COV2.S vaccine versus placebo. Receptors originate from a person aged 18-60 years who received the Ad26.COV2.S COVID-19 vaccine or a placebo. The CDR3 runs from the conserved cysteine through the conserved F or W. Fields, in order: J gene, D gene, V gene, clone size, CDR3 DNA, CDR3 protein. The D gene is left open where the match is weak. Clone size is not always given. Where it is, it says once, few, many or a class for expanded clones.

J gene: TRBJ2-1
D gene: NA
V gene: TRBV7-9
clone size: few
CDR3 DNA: TGTGCCAGCAACCCGGACAGCCCCTCAGAGCAGTTCTTC
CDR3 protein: CASNPDSPSEQFF

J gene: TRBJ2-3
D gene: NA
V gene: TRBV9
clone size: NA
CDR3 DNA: TGTGCCAGCAGCGTCTCCCAAGGAAAGCCCCACACAGATACGCAGTATTTT
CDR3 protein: CASSVSQGKPHTDTQYF

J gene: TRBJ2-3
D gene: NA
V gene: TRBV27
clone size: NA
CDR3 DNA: TGTGCCAGCAGTTTATCGCCTTTCACAGATACGCAGTATTTT
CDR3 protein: CASSLSPFTDTQYF

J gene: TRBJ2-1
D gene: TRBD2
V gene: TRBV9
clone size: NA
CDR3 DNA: TGTGCCAGCAGCGTAGATAGTAGCGGGAACTACAATGAGCAGTTCTTC
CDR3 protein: CASSVDSSGNYNEQFF

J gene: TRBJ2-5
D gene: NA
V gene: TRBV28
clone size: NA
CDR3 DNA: TGTGCCAGCAGTGTCTATGGGGGCTCCCGGTACTTC
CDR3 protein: CASSVYGGSRYF

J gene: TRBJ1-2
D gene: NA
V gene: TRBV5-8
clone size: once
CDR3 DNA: TGTGCCAGCAGCTTGGGCTTAGGATATGGCTACACCTTC
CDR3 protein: CASSLGLGYGYTF

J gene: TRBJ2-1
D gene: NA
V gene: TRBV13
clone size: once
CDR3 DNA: TGTGCCAGCAGCTTAGGCCTTATGGTGTACAATGAGCAGTTCTTC
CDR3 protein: CASSLGLMVYNEQFF

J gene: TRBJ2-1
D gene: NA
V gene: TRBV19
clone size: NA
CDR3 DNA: TGTGCCAGTAGTATGGGGCGGGACTCCTACAATGAGCAGTTCTTC
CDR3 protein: CASSMGRDSYNEQFF

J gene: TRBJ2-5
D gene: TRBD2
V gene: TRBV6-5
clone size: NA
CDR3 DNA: TGTGCCAGCAACCCGGGAGGGGGTCCAGAGACCCAGTACTTC
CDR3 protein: CASNPGGGPETQYF

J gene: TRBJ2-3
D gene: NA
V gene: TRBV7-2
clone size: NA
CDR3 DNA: TGTGCCAGCAGGCTGCTGGCCGTGGATACGCAGTATTTT
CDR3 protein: CASRLLAVDTQYF

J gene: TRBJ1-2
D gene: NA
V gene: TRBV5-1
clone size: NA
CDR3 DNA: TGCGCCAGCAGCTTGAGGGCAGAAAGCTATGGCTACACCTTC
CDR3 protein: CASSLRAESYGYTF

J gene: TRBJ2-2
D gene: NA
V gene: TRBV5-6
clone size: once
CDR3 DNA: TGTGCCAGCAGCCGGGGGGGACAGGGCCGGTTCACCGGGGAGCTGTTTTTT
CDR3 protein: CASSRGGQGRFTGELFF

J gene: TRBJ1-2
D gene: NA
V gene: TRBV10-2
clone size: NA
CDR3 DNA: TGCGCCAGCACCAGGGGTGAGGGCTACACCTTC
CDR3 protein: CASTRGEGYTF

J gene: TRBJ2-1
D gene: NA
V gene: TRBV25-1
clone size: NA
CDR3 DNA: TGTGCCAGTAGCTACAATGAGCAGTTCTTC
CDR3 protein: CASSYNEQFF

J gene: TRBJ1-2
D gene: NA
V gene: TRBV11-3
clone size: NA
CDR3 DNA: TGTGCCAGCAGCTTAGTTGGTAACTATGGCTACACCTTC
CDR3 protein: CASSLVGNYGYTF

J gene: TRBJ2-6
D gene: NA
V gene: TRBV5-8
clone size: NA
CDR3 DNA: TGTGCCAGCAGCTCCCCCGGGGGACGAGGGGCTGGGGCCAACGTCCTGACTTTC
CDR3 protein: CASSSPGGRGAGANVLTF

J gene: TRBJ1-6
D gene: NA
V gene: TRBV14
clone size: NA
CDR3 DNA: TGTGCCAGCAGCGATAGAGGTAATTCACCCCTCCACTTT
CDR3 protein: CASSDRGNSPLHF

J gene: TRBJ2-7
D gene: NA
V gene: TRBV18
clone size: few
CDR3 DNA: TGTGCCAGCTCAGCGGGGTCCTTCTACGAGCAGTACTTC
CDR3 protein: CASSAGSFYEQYF

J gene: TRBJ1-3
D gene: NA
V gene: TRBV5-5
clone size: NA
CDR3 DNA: TGTGCCAGCAGCTTGGATCTGGCGGAATACTCTGGAAACACCATATATTTT
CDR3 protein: CASSLDLAEYSGNTIYF

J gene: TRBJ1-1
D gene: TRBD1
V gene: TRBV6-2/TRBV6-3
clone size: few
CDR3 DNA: TGTGCCAGCAGTTCCCCAGGGGGATTGGACACTGAAGCTTTCTTT
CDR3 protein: CASSSPGGLDTEAFF

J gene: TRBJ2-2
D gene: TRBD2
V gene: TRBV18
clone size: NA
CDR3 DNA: TGTGCCAGCCCCCCCCCGGGGGGGCTTGCCGGGGAGCTGTTTTTT
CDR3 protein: CASPPPGGLAGELFF

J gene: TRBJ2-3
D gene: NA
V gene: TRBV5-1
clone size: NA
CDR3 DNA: TGCGCCAGCAGCTTGGTGACAGATACGCAGTATTTT
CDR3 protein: CASSLVTDTQYF

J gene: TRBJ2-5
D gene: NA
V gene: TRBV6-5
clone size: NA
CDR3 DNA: TGTGCCAGCAGTTACTCGCCTAGTTTTGCGCGTGGGACCCAGTACTTC
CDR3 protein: CASSYSPSFARGTQYF

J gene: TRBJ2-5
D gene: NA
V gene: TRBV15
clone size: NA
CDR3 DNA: TGTGCCACCAGCGGGGACACTGCGGGGACCCAGTACTTC
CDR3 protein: CATSGDTAGTQYF

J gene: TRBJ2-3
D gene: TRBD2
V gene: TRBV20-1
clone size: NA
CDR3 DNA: TGCAGTGCTAGTGTTCAAACTAGCGGCACAGATACGCAGTATTTT
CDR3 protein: CSASVQTSGTDTQYF

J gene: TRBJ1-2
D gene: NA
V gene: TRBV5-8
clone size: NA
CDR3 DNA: TGTGCCAGCAGCTTGTCAGGGAACTATGGCTACACCTTC
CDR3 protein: CASSLSGNYGYTF

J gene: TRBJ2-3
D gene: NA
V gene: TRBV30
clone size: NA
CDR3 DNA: TGTGCCTGGAGTGTAGCCGGGGTTACTAGCACAGATACGCAGTATTTT
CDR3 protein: CAWSVAGVTSTDTQYF

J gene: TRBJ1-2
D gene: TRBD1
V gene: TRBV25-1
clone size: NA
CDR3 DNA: TGTGCCAGCAGTGGATACAGGGGCGGCTACACCTTC
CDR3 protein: CASSGYRGGYTF

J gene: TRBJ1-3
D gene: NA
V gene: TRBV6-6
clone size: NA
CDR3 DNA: TGTGCCAGCAGTTACTCTAACAGCGGAAACACCATATATTTT
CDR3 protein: CASSYSNSGNTIYF

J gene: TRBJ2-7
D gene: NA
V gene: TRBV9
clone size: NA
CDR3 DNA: TGTGCCAGCAGCTCACAGCTGGGTGGGTCCTACGAGCAGTACTTC
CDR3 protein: CASSSQLGGSYEQYF

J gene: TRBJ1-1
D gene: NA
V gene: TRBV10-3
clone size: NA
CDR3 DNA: TGTGCCATCAGTGAGTCTGGACTTATGAACACTGAAGCTTTCTTT
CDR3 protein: CAISESGLMNTEAFF

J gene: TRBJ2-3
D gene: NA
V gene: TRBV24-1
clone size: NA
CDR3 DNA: TGTGCCACCAGTGGGAGAGATACGCAGTATTTT
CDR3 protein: CATSGRDTQYF

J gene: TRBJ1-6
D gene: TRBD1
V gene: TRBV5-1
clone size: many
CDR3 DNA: TGCGCCAGCAGCCTACTGACAGGGCGAAATTCACCCCTCCACTTT
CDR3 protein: CASSLLTGRNSPLHF

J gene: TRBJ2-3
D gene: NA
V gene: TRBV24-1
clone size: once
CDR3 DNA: TGTGCCACCAGTGATTTGCCGGGGTCAACCACAGATACGCAGTATTTT
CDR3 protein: CATSDLPGSTTDTQYF

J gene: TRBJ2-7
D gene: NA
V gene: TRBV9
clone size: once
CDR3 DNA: TGTGCCAGCAGCGTAGAAGGGTTCGACGAGCAGTACTTC
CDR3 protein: CASSVEGFDEQYF

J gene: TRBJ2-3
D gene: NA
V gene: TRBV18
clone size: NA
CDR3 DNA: TGTGCCAGCTCACCGCGGGTTGTTACAGATACGCAGTATTTT
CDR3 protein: CASSPRVVTDTQYF

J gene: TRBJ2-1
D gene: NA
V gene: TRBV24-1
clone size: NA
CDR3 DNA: TGTGCCACCAGTCTAGCTGGCTCCTACAATGAGCAGTTCTTC
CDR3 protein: CATSLAGSYNEQFF

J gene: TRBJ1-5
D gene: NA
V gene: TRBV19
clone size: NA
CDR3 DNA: TGTGCCAGTAGTATTGGCAATCAGCCCCAGCATTTT
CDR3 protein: CASSIGNQPQHF

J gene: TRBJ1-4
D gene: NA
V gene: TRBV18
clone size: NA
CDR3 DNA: TGTGCCAGCTCACCTGGTGCGGGAGAAGAAAAACTGTTTTTT
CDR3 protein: CASSPGAGEEKLFF

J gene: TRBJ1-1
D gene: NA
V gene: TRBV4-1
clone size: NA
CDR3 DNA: TGCGCCAGCAGCCCCCAGGATAGCCCGGCTTATAAAGCTTTCTTT
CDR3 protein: CASSPQDSPAYKAFF

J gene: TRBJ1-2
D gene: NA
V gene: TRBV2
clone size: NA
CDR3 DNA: TGTGCCAGCAGGGAAGGCGTTAGGACATATGGCTACACCTTC
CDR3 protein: CASREGVRTYGYTF

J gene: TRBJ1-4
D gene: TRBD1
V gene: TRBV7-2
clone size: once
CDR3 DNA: TGTGCCAGCAGCAGAAGACAGGGTATGGGTGAAAAACTGTTTTTT
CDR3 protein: CASSRRQGMGEKLFF